Listed here are 13 T cell receptor beta chains from one sample, sequenced in a study of blood T cells in healthy people across ages. A J-beta primer mix and a sample-barcoded 5' primer were used in a second PCR of about 7 to 12 cycles. TCRdb used MiXCR to reprocess the 5' RACE reads, holding one entry per CDR3 protein. The sample lists fewer than 2 million distinct CDR3 sequences, about two fifths occurring once. The specimen sequenced was blood. Every receptor here comes from a human donor in good health.

The chain couples TRBV12-3 or TRBV12-4 to TRBJ2-3; possible D gene TRBD2, 6 bases. The CDR3 spans 15 residues. V lost 2 bases and J lost 5, with 14 bases in between. Written as DNA, the CDR3 is TGTGCCAGCAGTTTAAGGCGGGGCCTCGGAGATACGCAGTATTTT. It codes for CASSLRRGLGDTQYF.

A few counts support this clonotype. The chain links TRBV7-9 to TRBJ2-1; D may match TRBD1 or TRBD2 (6 bases each). Germline V lookup: CDR1 SEHNR, CDR2 FQNEAQ (reference sequence). V lost 4 bases, J lost 0 bases, and 25 bases lay in between. The CDR3 sequence is 20 residues long. Here the CDR3 reads CASSSRTMQGTFSSYNEQFF. The CDR3 DNA reads TGTGCCAGCAGCTCCCGGACTATGCAGGGGACTTTCAGCTCCTACAATGAGCAGTTCTTC.

V is TRBV12-5 and J is TRBJ2-3; 10 nucleotides agree with TRBD2. The CDR3 totals 14 residues. Per the germline V gene, CDR1 is LGHNT and CDR2 is FRNRAP. Trimming cost V 7 bases and J 1 base; bases outside gene matches: 2. The CDR3 loop reads CASDGLAGTDTQYF. The CDR3 region has the DNA TGTGCTAGTGACGGACTAGCGGGCACAGATACGCAGTATTTT.

The rearrangement links TRBV29-1 to TRBJ2-1, with D tentatively TRBD1 (6 bases). The ends were cut back, 3 bases at V and 7 bases at J, with 19 bases in the middle. This CDR3 has 15 residues. CDR1 SQVTM and CDR2 ANQGSEA come from the germline V gene. This chain's CDR3 is CSVDFRGRSMNEQFF. The CDR3 nucleotides are TGCAGCGTTGATTTTAGGGGGAGATCCATGAATGAGCAGTTCTTC.

This clonotype was detected a few times. V usage is TRBV7-8 and J usage is TRBJ2-5; D gene uncertain. Germline loops: CDR1 SGHVS, CDR2 FQNEAQ. V was clipped by 0 bases and J by 4 bases, with 9 bases between them. CDR3 size: 14 residues. The CDR3 DNA follows: TGTGCCAGCAGCTTAGCGAGTGGGATAGAGACCCAGTACTTC. Its translation is CASSLASGIETQYF.

This sequence joins TRBV5-1 and TRBJ2-4, with TRBD1 matching 7 bases. Matching the DNA end better, TRBJ2-7 makes the J call doubtful. The CDR3 contains 16 residues. Germline V CDR1 and CDR2: SGHRS, YFSETQ. CDR3 loop: CASSFGNRGISYEQYF. The CDR3 DNA sequence: TGCGCCAGCAGCTTTGGAAACAGGGGTATATCCTACGAGCAGTACTTC.

The chain couples TRBV4-1 to TRBJ2-3; D is uncertain. CDR3 size: 14 residues. V gave up 0 bases and J gave up 1 base, with 5 bases separating them. CDR1 MGHRA and CDR2 YSYEKL come from the germline V gene. The CDR3 DNA reads as TGCGCCAGCAGCCAAGAAATTCGCACAGATACGCAGTATTTT. This translates into CASSQEIRTDTQYF.

In this sample, this clonotype turned up a few times. This chain uses TRBV2 with TRBJ2-1, with TRBD1 identical over 10 bases. This CDR3 region has 15 residues. The germline gives CDR1 SNHLY, CDR2 FYNNEI. The V gene end was trimmed by 4 bases and the J gene end by 4 bases; junction bases not matched to a gene: 4. The CDR3 coding sequence is TGTGCCAGCAGTGTTGGACAGGGGGTTTACAATGAGCAGTTCTTC. The encoded protein is CASSVGQGVYNEQFF.

This chain links TRBV11-3 with TRBJ2-1; no clear D. The V and J ends lost 3 bases and 5 bases respectively, with 11 bases between them. Per germline, CDR1 SGHNT and CDR2 YENEEA. The CDR3 has 14 amino acids. The CDR3 DNA sequence: TGTGCCAGCAGCTTTGGGAAAGCGAACAATGAGCAGTTCTTC. Translation gives CASSFGKANNEQFF.

The rearrangement links TRBV20-1 to TRBJ2-3; possible D gene TRBD1, 6 bases. CDR3 size: 15 residues. Trimming took off 6 bases at V and 2 bases at J, with 18 bases between the two ends. The germline V gene encodes CDR1 DFQATT and CDR2 SNEGSKA (reference sequence). For the CDR3, the DNA is TGCAGTGCCCTTTCTTACAGGGAAGTCACAGATACGCAGTATTTT. Its protein is CSALSYREVTDTQYF.

The V call is TRBV5-1, the J call TRBJ1-1; unclear D gene. V gave up 0 bases and J gave up 4 bases, with 10 bases separating them. CDR3 size: 14 residues. Germline values: CDR1 SGHRS, CDR2 YFSETQ. CDR3 in DNA: TGCGCCAGCAGCTTGGAAGGGTTTGGCACTGAAGCTTTCTTT. This codes for CASSLEGFGTEAFF.

V and J are TRBV29-1 and TRBJ2-3; 8 bases map to TRBD1. V shed 6 bases and J 2 bases; nucleotides not matched to a gene: 4. The CDR3 is made up of 13 amino acids. Germline V gives CDR1 SQVTM, CDR2 ANQGSEA. DNA for the CDR3: TGCAGCGTGGCGGGACAGGCCACAGATACGCAGTATTTT. Translated, it gives CSVAGQATDTQYF.

The V and J genes are TRBV12-3 or TRBV12-4 and TRBJ2-7; D is uncertain. The V end lost 5 bases, the J end lost 0 bases, and 14 bases lay between the germline ends. The CDR3 spans 15 residues. The CDR3 loop reads CASSPTLVSSYEQYF. The CDR3 DNA reads as TGTGCCAGCAGTCCTACGTTGGTGAGCTCCTACGAGCAGTACTTC.